The subject of this entry is one TCR beta chain. Its specificity is not known. A much larger clonotype is one base distant, so this may be a read error. The CDR3 is 14 residues long. Germline lookup yields CDR1 LNHDA and CDR2 SQIVND (reference sequence). Investigators took RNA and DNA out together from about 21-30 mg of unsorted bulk tissue. The data were taken from a study of tumor-infiltrating lymphocytes in primary liver carcinoma. Study as a whole: The neoplasms were of stage T1-T3 N0M0, with dimensions of about 4.2 to 10 cm across. Broader study findings: Tumor region pairs overlapped more than did tumor-adjacent and tumor-blood pairs.

Researchers generated TCR beta cDNA from 500 ng of total RNA, relying on a constant-region primer. ARM-PCR, slightly modified, supplied the TCR beta libraries through three nested multiplex PCR rounds. Each of the first two PCR rounds ran roughly 10 cycles with TRBV1-TRBV30 forward and C-beta reverse primers. Each CDR3 protein gets one entry after TCRdb re-called the multiplex PCR reads with MiXCR. The data show around 40,000 distinct CDR3 sequences, approximately 70% seen once. The gene calls are TRBV19 and TRBJ2-1; D is perhaps TRBD2 (5 bases). Sample: liver tumor tissue from sampling region 2. Indicated subset: tumor region T2, inferior pole. The sequence derives from a man aged 35 to 55 with primary liver carcinoma and hepatitis B virus infection. The CDR3 loop reads CTRQLDPNDNEQFF. Here the CDR3 DNA reads TGTACCAGACAACTAGACCCCAATGACAATGAGCAGTTCTTC.